This T cell receptor (beta chain) derives from a study of blood T cell repertoires in COVID-19. Overall study: The United States, Italy and Spain supplied acute and convalescent COVID-19 samples. T cells, B-cell-depleted T cells, or PBMCs supplied cDNA or gDNA.

The CDR3 extends over 15 amino acids. Germline CDR1 MNHEY, CDR2 SMNVEV (reference sequence). With 5 bases removed from V and 6 bases from J, the gap between germline ends came to 17 bases. Original analysis: Amplification of reference gene primers provided the estimated nucleated cell counts. Libraries were prepared by immunoSEQ multiplex PCR; TCRdb keeps only in-frame clonotypes and omits some of them. For V, J and clone size, that table is used; D and trimming come from the DNA. The sample consists of hundreds of thousands of clones, about 88% of them appearing once. One Seattle source followed patients from active infection through their disease course.

V is TRBV27 and J is TRBJ2-1, with TRBD2 as a possible D gene (6 bases). Sequenced sample: peripheral blood. The source is a woman in her thirties with COVID-19, enrolled during active disease. The DNA for the CDR3 is TGTGCCAGCAGTCTCAGTGTGGGGGGTGCCAATGAGCAGTTCTTC. Protein: CASSLSVGGANEQFF.